The rows below give T cell receptor beta chains drawn from one sample of a study of T cells in Graves' hyperthyroidism and ophthalmopathy. TCRdb independently ran MiXCR on the multiplex PCR reads; one entry per CDR3 protein. The profile shows hundreds of thousands of distinct CDR3 sequences, roughly 46% of them singletons. Sample: peripheral blood or thyroid tissue (not recorded which). The receptors shown here come from an adult man with Graves' disease, either hyperthyroidism or ophthalmopathy (not recorded which). The CDR3 runs from the conserved cysteine through the conserved F or W. The order of the fields is CDR3 protein, V gene.

CSVGREGTEAFF,TRBV29-1
CSVRTGIGTQYF,TRBV29-1
CASSQNRGRPNYGYTF,TRBV28
CASSQGFYTF,TRBV6-1
CASSYSTQGDSPLHF,TRBV6-6
CSAEKPGQGETQYF,TRBV20-1
CASSHGQETQYF,TRBV7-3
CASSGGDRYNSPLHF,TRBV9
CSVGETPVFMNTEAFF,TRBV29-1
CAISEGDTIYF,TRBV10-3
CASRPTMGLADEQYF,TRBV5-5
CASRELPGSSYEQYF,TRBV19
CASSQDPLGYTF,TRBV7-6
CASSERGSAGTGGSEAFF,TRBV12-3/TRBV12-4
CASSPRDRVGKLFF,TRBV7-6
CSARWQTSGNTIYF,TRBV20-1
CATSGGQQETQYF,TRBV24-1
CATSLLPGQGTYGYTF,TRBV15
CASRLEPGYYGYTF,TRBV12-3/TRBV12-4
CASRANQLSPLHF,TRBV7-2
CAGRGSYEQYF,TRBV7-7
CASSVDRTTYEQYF,TRBV7-8
CSATVQAGNTIYF,TRBV29-1
CATSATGTSGTNEQYF,TRBV7-2
CAISRGGTVHGYTF,TRBV10-3
CSARDRQRWEVAFF,TRBV20-1
CASSPVTSGSTGELFF,TRBV5-1
CASTYPGQGVGRNTGELFF,TRBV5-7
CSVEVFETQYF,TRBV29-1
CSVAGTDQHF,TRBV29-1
CASSHRGRNSPLHF,TRBV25-1
CASSLRTSANTGELFF,TRBV7-2
CASSKLGGAISTEAFF,TRBV9
CASSWRDRYSYEQYF,TRBV5-1
CASSQGVGGPLNTEAFF,TRBV14
CASSYEWTRGEQYF,TRBV6-5
CASSVESPLHF,TRBV7-8
CASRDRDTGELFF,TRBV5-1
CSVAAGDYGYTF,TRBV29-1
CASSERRNNQPQHF,TRBV2
CASSLRTSSNQPQHF,TRBV7-2
CASSPDRGLSEKLFF,TRBV2
CASSADLQDVGGYTF,TRBV9
CSAASGWAYEQYF,TRBV20-1
CAWSVRPGDWGTEAFF,TRBV19
CASRPGQVNSPLHF,TRBV5-1
CASSYVPGQGGETQYF,TRBV6-5
CASTPSGRSYEQYF,TRBV13
CASSIRGDYEQYF,TRBV7-3
CSVHTTGEAFF,TRBV29-1
CSVREGADYGYTF,TRBV29-1
CASSQGDSSTGELFF,TRBV7-9
CASSFEGGGGEQYF,TRBV7-8
CSARRASGRNEQYF,TRBV20-1
CASSGQSGRSQETQYF,TRBV7-2
CASSEGRGYGYTF,TRBV2
CSVVRTGDTYEQYF,TRBV29-1
CSAREYNSPLHF,TRBV29-1
CASSPHTQGVHEQYF,TRBV7-3